One T cell receptor beta chain is described in this entry. The data stem from a study of blood T cell repertoires in COVID-19. Study as a whole: Italy, Spain and the United States were the sources of the convalescent and acute COVID-19 samples. PBMCs, B-cell-depleted T cells, or T cells were the source of the cDNA or gDNA that made up the material.

TCRdb keeps only in-frame clones here, not all; method: immunoSEQ multiplex PCR. The sample shows 130,000 to 150,000 clones, under 90% of them seen only once. Germline V gene data show CDR1 as SNHLY and CDR2 as FYNNEI. The CDR3 is 14 residues long. Trimming left V 7 bases short and J 4 bases short, with 13 bases between. Specimen: peripheral blood. The receptor comes from a human donor in a cohort sampled during active COVID-19. The chain joins TRBV2 to TRBJ2-2; D unresolved. In DNA form, the CDR3 reads TGTGCCAGCAAGGTGGATTACAGCACCGGGGAGCTGTTTTTT. This encodes CASKVDYSTGELFF.